This T cell receptor beta chain emerged from a study of control samples from healthy donors and cancer patients. V lost 1 base to trimming and J lost 10 bases; unmatched junction nucleotides: 11. This CDR3 has 15 amino acids. CDR1 and CDR2 (germline): SGHAT, FQNNGV. Only in-frame clones appear in the TCRdb table, and some are missing; sequencing was by immunoSEQ multiplex PCR. The sample has about 80,000 clones; roughly 90% are singletons. The sequenced sample was blood. The rearrangement joins TRBV11-2 to TRBJ1-1; 8 nucleotides match TRBD1. This sequence was found in a man between 45 and 60 years old in good health. The CDR3, as DNA: TGTGCCAGCAGCTTAGGTACAGGGGGGTCCGGCAGAGCTTTCTTT. Protein: CASSLGTGGSGRAFF.